One sample yielded the 5 T cell receptor beta chains listed below, sequenced in a study of blood T cells in healthy people across ages. Sample-barcoded 5' priming and a J-beta primer mix drove a second PCR of about 7 to 12 cycles. TCRdb ran MiXCR on the 5' RACE reads and lists one entry per CDR3 protein. The sample shows roughly 1,700,000 distinct CDR3 sequences, about 28% of them seen only once. The sample consisted of blood. These receptors came from a woman in her 30s in good health.

This clonotype appeared many times. V usage is TRBV7-9 and J usage is TRBJ2-7; TRBD1 might be the D (6 bases). Per germline, CDR1 SEHNR and CDR2 FQNEAQ (reference sequence). V lost 6 bases to trimming and J lost 2 bases, with 17 bases between them. The CDR3 has 15 amino acids. CDR3 protein: CASSRQEMRPYEQYF. As DNA, the CDR3 is TGTGCCAGCAGTCGACAGGAGATGCGCCCCTACGAGCAGTACTTC.

As concerns this clonotype: A read error may explain this, as a much larger clone is one base away. This chain uses TRBV5-6 with TRBJ2-7; TRBD1 is a possible D gene (6 bases). The CDR3 is 15 amino acids. V dropped 4 bases and J dropped 1 base, with 15 bases sitting between them. Germline-derived CDR1 and CDR2 are SGHDT and YYEEEE. The CDR3, as DNA: TGTGCCAGCAGCACCGACAGGAGTCTATCCTACGAGCAGTACTTC. Translated: CASSTDRSLSYEQYF.

This clonotype was counted only a few times. The chain carries TRBV4-1 and TRBJ2-3; 7 bases agree with TRBD1. With 6 bases clipped from V and 4 bases from J, the junction kept 4 bases outside the gene matches. The CDR3 loop spans 13 amino acids. In germline, CDR1 is MGHRA, CDR2 YSYEKL. CDR3 nucleotide sequence: TGCGCCAGCAGTCGACAGGGAGCAGATACGCAGTATTTT. Translating it yields CASSRQGADTQYF.

This clonotype was seen more than once but under ten times. This rearrangement joins TRBV10-3 to TRBJ1-1; D not resolved. V gave up 3 bases and J gave up 9 bases, with 14 bases separating them. The CDR3 totals 13 residues. Germline lookup yields CDR1 ENHRY and CDR2 SYGVKD. The CDR3 DNA reads TGTGCCATCAGTGACTCACCCGGGGAGAAAGCTTTCTTT. As protein: CAISDSPGEKAFF.

The V and J genes are TRBV9 and TRBJ2-1; TRBD2 aligns across 12 bases. CDR1 and CDR2 (germline): SGDLS, YYNGEE. The CDR3 has 14 residues. V lost 8 bases, J lost 4 bases, and 4 bases stayed unmatched. The CDR3 loop is CARQLAGGYNEQFF. CDR3 coding DNA: TGTGCCAGACAACTAGCGGGGGGATACAATGAGCAGTTCTTC.